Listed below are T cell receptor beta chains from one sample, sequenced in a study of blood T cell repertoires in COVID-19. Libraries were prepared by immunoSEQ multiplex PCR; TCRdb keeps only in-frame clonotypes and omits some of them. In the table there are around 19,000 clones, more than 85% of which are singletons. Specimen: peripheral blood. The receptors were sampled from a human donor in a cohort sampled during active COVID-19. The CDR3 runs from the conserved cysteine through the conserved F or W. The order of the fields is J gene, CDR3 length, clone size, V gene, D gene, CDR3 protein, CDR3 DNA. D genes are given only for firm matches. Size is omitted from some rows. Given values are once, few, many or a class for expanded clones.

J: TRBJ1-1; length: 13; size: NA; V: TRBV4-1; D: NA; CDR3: CASSQVEGVKAFF; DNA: TGCGCCAGCAGCCAAGTCGAAGGGGTTAAAGCTTTCTTT
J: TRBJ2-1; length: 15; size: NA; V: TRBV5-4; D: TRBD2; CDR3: CASSLELATYNEQFF; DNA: TGTGCCAGCAGCTTGGAACTAGCGACCTACAATGAGCAGTTCTTC
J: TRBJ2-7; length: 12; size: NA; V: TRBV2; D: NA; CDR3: CASSVEGYEQYF; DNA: TGTGCCAGCAGTGTAGAGGGTTACGAGCAGTACTTC
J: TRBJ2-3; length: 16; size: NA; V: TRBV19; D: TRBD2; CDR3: CASSVRLAGSTDTQYF; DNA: TGTGCCAGTAGTGTCCGACTAGCGGGCTCCACAGATACGCAGTATTTT
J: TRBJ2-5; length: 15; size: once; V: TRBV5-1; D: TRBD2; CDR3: CASSGIAGVGETQYF; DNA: TGCGCCAGCAGCGGGATAGCGGGAGTAGGGGAGACCCAGTACTTC
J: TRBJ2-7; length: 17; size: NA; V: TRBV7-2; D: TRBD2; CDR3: CASSLAGGRHITGEQYF; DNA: TGTGCCAGCAGCTTAGCAGGCGGGAGGCATATAACGGGCGAGCAGTACTTC
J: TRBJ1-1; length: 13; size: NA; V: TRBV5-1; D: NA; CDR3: CASSRQGNTEAFF; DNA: TGCGCCAGCAGTCGCCAGGGGAACACTGAAGCTTTCTTT
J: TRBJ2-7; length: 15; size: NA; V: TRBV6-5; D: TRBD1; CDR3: CASSPGQGASGEQYF; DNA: TGTGCCAGCAGTCCCGGACAGGGTGCGTCGGGCGAGCAGTACTTC
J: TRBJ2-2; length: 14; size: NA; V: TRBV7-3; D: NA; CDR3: CASSYPTNTGELFF; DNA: TGTGCCAGCAGCTATCCCACGAACACCGGGGAGCTGTTTTTT
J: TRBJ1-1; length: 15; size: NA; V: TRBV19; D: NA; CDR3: CASSKLARTDTEAFF; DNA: TGTGCCAGTAGTAAGTTAGCCCGAACCGACACTGAAGCTTTCTTT
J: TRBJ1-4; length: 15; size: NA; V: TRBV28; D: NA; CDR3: CASINQGLANEKLFF; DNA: TGTGCCAGTATCAACCAGGGTTTGGCTAATGAAAAACTGTTTTTT
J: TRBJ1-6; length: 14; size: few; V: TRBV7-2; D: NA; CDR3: CASSLDPGVSPLHF; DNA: TGTGCCAGCAGCTTAGATCCGGGGGTATCACCCCTCCACTTT
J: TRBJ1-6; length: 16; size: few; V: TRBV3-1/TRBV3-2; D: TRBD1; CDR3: CASSIRDRDRNSPLHF; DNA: TGTGCCAGCAGCATTCGGGACAGGGATCGCAATTCACCCCTCCACTTT
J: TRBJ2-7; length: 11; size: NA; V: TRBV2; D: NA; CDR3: CASSDRGEQYF; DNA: TGTGCCAGCAGTGACAGGGGAGAGCAGTACTTC
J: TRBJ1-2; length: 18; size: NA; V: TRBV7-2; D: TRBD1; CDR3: CASSTAPGQGASNYGYTF; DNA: TGTGCCAGCAGCACCGCCCCGGGACAGGGGGCTTCTAACTATGGCTACACCTTC
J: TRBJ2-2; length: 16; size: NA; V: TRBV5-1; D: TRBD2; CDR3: CASSNRTSGYTGELFF; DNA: TGCGCCAGCAGCAACCGGACTAGCGGATACACCGGGGAGCTGTTTTTT
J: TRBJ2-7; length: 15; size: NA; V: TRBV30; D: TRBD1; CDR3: CAWRGTGLSSYEQYF; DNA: TGTGCCTGGAGGGGGACAGGTCTTAGCTCCTACGAGCAGTACTTC
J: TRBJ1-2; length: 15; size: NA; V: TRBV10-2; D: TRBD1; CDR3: CASSERQGALDGYTF; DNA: TGCGCCAGCAGTGAGAGACAGGGTGCTTTGGATGGCTACACCTTC
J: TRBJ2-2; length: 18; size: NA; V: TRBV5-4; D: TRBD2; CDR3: CASSLDLSLAGGTGELFF; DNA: TGTGCCAGCAGCTTGGATCTGTCACTAGCGGGAGGCACCGGGGAGCTGTTTTTT
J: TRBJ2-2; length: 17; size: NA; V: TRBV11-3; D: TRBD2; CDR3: CASSNSPSGTNTGELFF; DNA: TGTGCCAGCAGCAACTCTCCTAGCGGGACGAACACCGGGGAGCTGTTTTTT
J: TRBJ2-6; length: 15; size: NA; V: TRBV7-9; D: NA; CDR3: CASSLTGAGANVLTF; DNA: TGTGCCAGCAGCTTAACAGGTGCCGGGGCCAACGTCCTGACTTTC
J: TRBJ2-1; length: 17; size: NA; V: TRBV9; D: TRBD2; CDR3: CASSATPGREVYNEQFF; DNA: TGTGCCAGCAGCGCCACCCCGGGGCGGGAGGTATACAATGAGCAGTTCTTC
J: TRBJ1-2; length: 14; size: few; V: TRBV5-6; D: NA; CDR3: CASSWTRQVRGYTF; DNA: TGTGCCAGCAGCTGGACACGACAGGTTAGAGGCTACACCTTC
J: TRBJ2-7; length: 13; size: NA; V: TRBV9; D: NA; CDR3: CASSVAPEGEQYF; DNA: TGTGCCAGCAGCGTAGCCCCCGAGGGTGAGCAGTACTTC
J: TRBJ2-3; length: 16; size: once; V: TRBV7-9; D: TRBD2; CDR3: CASSLGASGSADTQYF; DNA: TGTGCCAGCAGCTTGGGGGCTAGCGGGAGTGCAGATACGCAGTATTTT
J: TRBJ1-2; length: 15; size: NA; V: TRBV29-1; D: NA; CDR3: CSVIQGGVANYGYTF; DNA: TGCAGCGTTATCCAGGGAGGGGTAGCTAACTATGGCTACACCTTC
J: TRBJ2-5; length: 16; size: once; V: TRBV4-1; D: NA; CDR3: CASSPSSPGGQETQYF; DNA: TGCGCCAGCAGCCCGTCCTCCCCGGGTGGGCAAGAGACCCAGTACTTC
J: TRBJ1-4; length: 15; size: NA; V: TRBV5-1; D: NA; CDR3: CASSLAAQGSEKLFF; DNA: TGCGCCAGCAGCTTGGCGGCCCAGGGAAGTGAAAAACTGTTTTTT
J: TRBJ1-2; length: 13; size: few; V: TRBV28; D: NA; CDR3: CASSLPQGYGYTF; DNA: TGTGCCAGCAGTTTACCTCAGGGGTATGGCTACACCTTC
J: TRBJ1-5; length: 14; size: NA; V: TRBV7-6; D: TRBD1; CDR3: CASSPRQGLMPQHF; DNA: TGTGCCAGCAGCCCCCGACAGGGGTTGATGCCCCAGCATTTT
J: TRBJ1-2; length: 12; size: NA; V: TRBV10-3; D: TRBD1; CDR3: CAIPGQNYGYTF; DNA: TGTGCCATCCCGGGACAGAACTATGGCTACACCTTC
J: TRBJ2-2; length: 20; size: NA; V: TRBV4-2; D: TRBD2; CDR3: CASSQVTSGSKQAVAGELFF; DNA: TGTGCCAGCAGCCAAGTGACTAGCGGGAGCAAGCAGGCAGTCGCCGGGGAGCTGTTTTTT
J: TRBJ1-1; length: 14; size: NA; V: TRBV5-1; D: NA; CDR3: CASSLAGEYTEAFF; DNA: TGCGCCAGCAGCTTGGCCGGGGAGTACACTGAAGCTTTCTTT
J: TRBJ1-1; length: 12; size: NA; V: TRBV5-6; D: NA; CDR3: CASSSPGTEAFF; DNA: TGTGCCAGCAGCTCCCCGGGCACTGAAGCTTTCTTT
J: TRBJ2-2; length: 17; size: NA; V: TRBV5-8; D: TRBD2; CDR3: CASSLSGTSTYTGELFF; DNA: TGTGCCAGCAGCTTGAGTGGGACTAGTACGTATACCGGGGAGCTGTTTTTT
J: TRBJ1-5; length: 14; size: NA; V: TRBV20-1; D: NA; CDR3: CSASVGAGFQPQHF; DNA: TGCAGTGCTAGTGTGGGAGCGGGGTTTCAGCCCCAGCATTTT
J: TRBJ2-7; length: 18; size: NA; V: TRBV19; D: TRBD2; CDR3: CASSTGLAGGRNTYEQYF; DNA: TGTGCCAGTAGTACGGGACTAGCGGGAGGGCGTAATACCTACGAGCAGTACTTC